This TCR beta chain was sequenced during a study of beta chain features in type 1 diabetes. Study context: Cell yields, age and gender were similar between patients and healthy donors. Notes on the study in general: Although PCR might favor shorter templates, it would do so equally in patients and controls. The study found moderately but significantly shorter TCRB CDR3s in all four CD4+ subsets of Type 1 diabetes patients. Across patients, naive, central memory and Treg TCRB repertoires exhibited apparently greater similarity than was observed across healthy donors.

This CDR3 region has 16 residues. V was pared by 4 bases and J by 13 bases, with 17 bases of the junction left unmatched. The germline V gene encodes CDR1 SGHVS and CDR2 FQNEAQ. The authors reverse transcribed all of the isolated RNA, so sequencing captured expressed TCRB transcripts. The protocol was immunoSEQ multiplex PCR, while the TCRdb copy is restricted to in-frame clones and leaves out a portion. The repertoire holds about 160,000 clones, with approximately 8% as singletons. In the case of this clone: The antigen is not known.

Sequencing input: central memory CD4+ T cells from blood. The source is a woman aged 40-49 years with type 1 diabetes. This sequence joins TRBV7-8 and TRBJ2-1; 9 bases fit TRBD2. The CDR3 DNA is TGTGCCAGCAGCTCTCTCTCGCGGGAGGGCCTTCCGCGACAGTTCTTC. Translated, it gives CASSSLSREGLPRQFF.